This T cell receptor (beta chain) was sequenced in a study of CD8 T cells in Susac syndrome. Broader study findings: An acknowledgment was made by the study that its TCR sequencing and HLA analysis involved relatively few individuals.

Random hexamers were used to reverse transcribe an amount of roughly 0.5 to 1 ug RNA. An immunoSEQ multiplex PCR generated amplified TCR beta CDR3 products spanning 54 Vbeta and 13 Jbeta. In TCRdb, the immunoSEQ multiplex PCR reads were re-called with MiXCR into one record per CDR3 protein. The table includes under 150,000 distinct CDR3 sequences, roughly 94% detected once. On this clonotype: The antigen remains undetermined.

Sequencing input: CD8+ T cells from PBMCs. The origin of this receptor is a human donor in good health.

CDR3 sequence: CASSPGQGNGYTF. The CDR3 DNA is TGTGCCAGTAGTCCGGGACAGGGAAATGGCTACACCTTC. This sequence joins TRBV19 and TRBJ1-2; 9 nucleotides line up with TRBD1. Looked up from germline, CDR1 is LNHDA and CDR2 is SQIVND (reference sequence). The CDR3 totals 13 residues. The junction had 4 bases not matched to a gene; V was cut back by 5 bases and J by 6 bases.